These 16 T cell receptor beta chains originate from one sample sequenced in a study of cytomegalovirus exposure and HLA in healthy donors. Primers included in the PCR were 60 Vbeta and 13 Jbeta primers. The protocol was immunoSEQ multiplex PCR, while the TCRdb copy is restricted to in-frame clones and leaves out a portion. Of some 200,000 clones in the sample, approximately 80% were seen once. The sequencing input was PBMCs. The receptors originated from a woman in her 50s in good health and CMV-seronegative.

The rearrangement uses TRBV18 and TRBJ2-4; 8 bases match TRBD2. V was pared by 2 bases and J by 7 bases, with 4 bases of the junction left unmatched. The CDR3 sequence is 14 residues long. Germline loops: CDR1 KGHSH, CDR2 LQKENI. The DNA of the CDR3 is TGTGCCAGCTCACCAGGAGGCGGGAGGAACATTCAGTACTTC. Translation gives CASSPGGGRNIQYF.

The chain links TRBV6-6 to TRBJ2-7, with 14 bases matching TRBD2. Per the germline V gene, CDR1 is MNHNY and CDR2 is SVGAGI (reference sequence). The CDR3 covers 16 residues. With V trimmed by 6 bases and J by 4 bases, 8 bases remained unmatched. The CDR3 DNA reads TGTGCCAGCAGCGGAAACGGACTAGCGGGAGGTTACGAGCAGTACTTC. Its translation: CASSGNGLAGGYEQYF.

The gene calls are TRBV2 and TRBJ2-7; 9 bases map to TRBD1. J gave up 2 bases and V 6 bases, and 8 bases lay outside the gene matches. CDR1 and CDR2 from the germline V gene are SNHLY and FYNNEI. There are 15 residues in the CDR3. The CDR3 sequence: CASSDTGTGPYEQYF. The CDR3 DNA follows: TGTGCCAGCAGCGACACCGGGACAGGGCCCTACGAGCAGTACTTC.

The gene calls are TRBV5-4 and TRBJ2-7, with 7 bases lining up with TRBD2. Germline V CDR1 and CDR2: SGHNT, YYREEE (reference sequence). The CDR3 is made up of 13 amino acids. The V and J ends lost 4 bases and 3 bases, in that order; junction bases with no gene match: 4. The CDR3 coding sequence is TGTGCCAGCAGCGCCCGGGACTACTACGAGCAGTACTTC. As protein: CASSARDYYEQYF.

This clone has only one observation. The rearrangement uses TRBV4-3 and TRBJ1-1; TRBD1 matches at 11 bases. The length of the CDR3 is 15 residues. Germline V CDR1 and CDR2: LGHNA, YSLEER. V lost 4 bases and J lost 2; bases outside the gene matches: 3. The CDR3 loop reads CASSRRTGGNTEAFF. In DNA form, the CDR3 reads TGCGCCAGCAGCCGAAGGACAGGGGGCAACACTGAAGCTTTCTTT.

The CDR3 loop is CASSDSGVSQPQHF. In DNA form, the CDR3 reads TGTGCCAGCAGTGACTCGGGGGTTTCCCAGCCCCAGCATTTT. The V and J genes are TRBV2 and TRBJ1-5, with TRBD1 as a possible D gene (5 bases). Deletions cut 3 bases from V and 7 bases from J, with 13 bases between. Germline CDR1 reads SNHLY; CDR2 reads FYNNEI. The CDR3 sequence is 14 residues long.

This clone was seen a few times. The CDR3: CSVAPVGAGNTIYF. CDR3 sequence (DNA): TGCAGCGTTGCCCCCGTAGGGGCTGGAAACACCATATATTTT. The J gene is TRBJ1-3, the V gene TRBV29-1; TRBD1 might be the D (5 bases). Trimming pared 4 bases from V and 2 bases from J, leaving 12 bases between. CDR1 SQVTM and CDR2 ANQGSEA come from the germline V gene. The CDR3 is made up of 14 amino acids.

The table lists this clone with a count of one. The chain combines TRBV28 with TRBJ1-5; D is perhaps TRBD1 (5 bases). V shed 6 bases and J shed 3 bases, with 12 bases lying between them. The V gene's germline CDR1 is MDHEN and CDR2 SYDVKM. The CDR3 totals 14 residues. The DNA of the CDR3 is TGTGCCAGCAGGCCTGGGGGGTTCAATCAGCCCCAGCATTTT. Amino acids: CASRPGGFNQPQHF.

The genes are TRBV28 and TRBJ1-2; maybe TRBD1 (5 bases). V was clipped by 7 bases and J by 4 bases, with 19 bases between them. The germline V gene encodes CDR1 MDHEN and CDR2 SYDVKM. This CDR3 contains 15 residues. The CDR3 bases are TGTGCCAGCATCCTAGCGGGACGGGGGAGCTATGGCTACACCTTC. It yields the protein CASILAGRGSYGYTF.

This clone was detected only a few times. The rearrangement joins TRBV21-1 to TRBJ2-7; the table names TRBD1, a call not compared with the DNA. TRBV21-1 is a known pseudogene. CDR3 size: 14 residues. The CDR3 is CASSKGTGGYEQYF. The CDR3 DNA reads TGTGCCAGCAGCAAAGGGACAGGGGGCTACGAGCAGTACTTC.

This clone has a handful of counts. The chain combines TRBV11-2 with TRBJ1-6, with D maybe TRBD1 (5 bases). CDR1 and CDR2 from the germline V gene are SGHAT and FQNNGV. With 2 bases removed from V and 10 bases from J, the gap between germline ends came to 15 bases. The CDR3 is 15 amino acids. As DNA, the CDR3 is TGTGCCAGCAGCTTAAAGTCAGGGAAAGTCTCACCCCTCCACTTT. This codes for CASSLKSGKVSPLHF.

J is TRBJ1-3 and V is TRBV7-9, with a possible D match to TRBD1 (6 bases). Germline V gene sequence: CDR1 SEHNR, CDR2 FQNEAQ (reference sequence). CDR3 size: 16 residues. V lost 4 bases, J lost 0 bases, and 13 bases lay in between. The CDR3 reads CASSSPRQASGNTIYF. The CDR3 bases are TGTGCCAGCAGCTCACCGAGACAGGCCTCTGGAAACACCATATATTTT.

The chain links TRBV5-5 to TRBJ2-2; TRBD1 agrees at 8 bases. Germline CDR1 and CDR2: SGHKS and YYEKEE (reference sequence). Germline trimming cut 6 bases from V and 8 bases from J; bases unmatched to any gene: 12. This CDR3 region has 15 residues. CDR3 in DNA: TGTGCCAGCACCATAATGCAGGGGGCAGCGGGGGAGCTGTTTTTT. Translating it yields CASTIMQGAAGELFF.

This rearrangement joins TRBV28 to TRBJ1-5, with 7 bases identical to TRBD1. CDR1 MDHEN and CDR2 SYDVKM come from the germline V gene. This CDR3 has 15 residues. The V gene end was trimmed by 6 bases and the J gene end by 2 bases; junction bases not matched to a gene: 7. CDR3 loop: CASRPGTVGNQPQHF. The DNA for the CDR3 is TGTGCCAGCAGACCCGGGACAGTGGGCAATCAGCCCCAGCATTTT.

The chain couples TRBV7-3 to TRBJ1-2; 9 bases map to TRBD1. The CDR3 covers 15 residues. With 4 bases clipped from V and 5 bases from J, the junction kept 8 bases outside the gene matches. CDR1 and CDR2 (germline): SGHTA, FQGTGA. In DNA, the CDR3 is TGTGCCAGCAGCTGCCCGGGACAGGGCTCGTATGGCTACACCTTC. This encodes CASSCPGQGSYGYTF.

V and J are TRBV30 and TRBJ1-1; 10 nucleotides line up with TRBD1. Germline loops: CDR1 GTSNPN, CDR2 SVGIG (reference sequence). The CDR3 totals 16 residues. The ends lost 2 bases at V and 0 bases at J; junction bases unmatched: 6. CDR3: CAWSNLGQGLNTEAFF. The CDR3 region has the DNA TGTGCCTGGAGTAACCTGGGACAGGGGTTGAACACTGAAGCTTTCTTT. Full variable domain (missing parts from reference TRBV30 and TRBJ1-1): SQTIHQWPATLVQPVGSPLSLECTVEGTSNPNLYWYRQAAGRGLQLLFYSVGIGQISSEVPQNLSASRPQDRQFILSSKKLLLSDSGFYLCAWSNLGQGLNTEAFFGQGTRLTVV.